Each of the 21 T cell receptor beta chains below was sequenced from the same sample in a study of tumor-infiltrating lymphocytes in primary liver carcinoma. Alongside blood RNA obtained from unsorted whole blood, germline DNA was also extracted. With a constant-region primer, TCR beta cDNA was made from approximately 520 ng of total RNA. Three nested multiplex PCR rounds of slightly modified ARM-PCR generated TCR beta libraries. Each of the first two PCR rounds ran 9 to 11 cycles with TRBV1-TRBV30 forward and C-beta reverse primers. TCRdb fed the multiplex PCR reads into MiXCR, producing one record per CDR3 protein. The sample yields roughly 330,000 distinct CDR3 sequences, less than 75% seen once. The sequenced sample consisted of peripheral blood. These receptors originate from a man aged 35-49 years with primary liver carcinoma and hepatitis B virus infection.

Worth noting for this clonotype: An end of the junction differs from the germline gene, which may be a read error. The V call is TRBV5-1, the J call TRBJ1-1; no clear D. The CDR3 consists of 14 residues. CDR1 is SGHRS and CDR2 is YFSETQ in the germline V gene. The CDR3 loop reads CACSLEGKGTEAFF. CDR3 coding DNA: TGCGCCTGCAGCTTGGAGGGTAAAGGCACTGAAGCTTTCTTT.

This clonotype was recorded once. A much more abundant neighbour one base away suggests this may be a read error. V is TRBV6-5 and J is TRBJ2-7; D is unresolved. CDR1 is MNHEY and CDR2 is SVGAGI in the germline V gene. CDR3 length: 13 amino acids. Trimming shortened V by 7 bases and J by 5 bases, and 15 bases separated the two germline ends. This CDR3 is CASTSPWSNEQYF. The CDR3, as DNA: TGTGCCAGCACAAGCCCGTGGTCCAACGAGCAGTACTTC.

In this sample, this clonotype turned up many times. The chain uses TRBV12-3 or TRBV12-4 and TRBJ2-7, with 7 bases aligning to TRBD1. CDR3 size: 14 residues. J was trimmed by 2 bases and V by 5 bases; bases with no gene match: 6. CDR3 DNA: TGTGCCAGCAGTAAACAGGGGTTTGCCTACGAGCAGTACTTC. It translates to CASSKQGFAYEQYF.

As to this clonotype: One end of the junction does not line up with germline, which may come from a read error. CDR3 amino acids: CVSSLRRNTEAFF. As DNA, the CDR3 is TGTGTCAGCAGCCTACGGAGGAACACTGAAGCTTTCTTT. The V call is TRBV13, the J call TRBJ1-1, with D unresolved. The CDR3 contains 13 residues. Germline loops: CDR1 PRHDT, CDR2 FYEKMQ (reference sequence). The full variable domain, with the rest looked up from reference TRBV13 and TRBJ1-1, is AAGVIQSPRHLIKEKRETATLKCYPIPRHDTVYWYQQGPGQDPQFLISFYEKMQSDKGSIPDRFSAQQFSDYHSELNMSSLELGDSALYFCVSSLRRNTEAFFGQGTRLTVV.

The chain joins TRBV10-3 to TRBJ2-7, with TRBD1 matching over 9 bases. The ends lost 11 bases at V and 3 bases at J; junction bases unmatched: 5. This CDR3 comprises 12 residues. Germline V gives CDR1 ENHRY, CDR2 SYGVKD. This CDR3 reads CAAAGQGYEQYF. For the CDR3, the DNA is TGTGCCGCCGCGGGACAGGGCTACGAGCAGTACTTC.

Comment on this clonotype: This clone may be a read error of a much larger clone one base away. The rearrangement joins TRBV6-5 to TRBJ2-1; 13 nucleotides agree with TRBD2. J lost 10 bases, V lost 9 bases, and 9 bases had no gene match. Germline values: CDR1 MNHEY, CDR2 SVGAGI. The CDR3 is 14 amino acids. The CDR3 DNA sequence: TGTGCCAGTCAGATGGAACTAGCGGGAGGGGAGCAGTTCTTC. The encoded protein is CASQMELAGGEQFF.

Comment on this clonotype: One end of the junction is discordant with germline, which a read error may explain. The chain recombines TRBV11-2 with TRBJ2-5; no clear D. This CDR3 has 13 residues. The V gene's germline CDR1 is SGHAT and CDR2 FQNNGV. DNA of the CDR3: TGTGCCAACAGCCGCGGAATCGAGGAGACCAAGTACTTC. This codes for CANSRGIEETKYF.

This chain uses TRBV10-3 with TRBJ2-2, with 8 bases lining up with TRBD2. Germline-derived CDR1 and CDR2 are ENHRY and SYGVKD. Trimming removed 7 bases from V and 8 bases from J; junction bases left unmatched: 15. The length of the CDR3 is 16 residues. The CDR3 region has the DNA TGTGCCATCACCGGGGGGGCAGGGGCATCTGCGGGGGAGCTGTTTTTT. As protein: CAITGGAGASAGELFF.

The rearrangement links TRBV4-1 to TRBJ1-2; D gene ambiguous. Germline V CDR1 and CDR2: MGHRA, YSYEKL. The ends were cut back, 5 bases at V and 2 bases at J, with 6 bases in the middle. CDR3 size: 12 residues. The CDR3 region has the DNA TGCGCCAGCAGCGACGCAAACTATGGCTACACCTTC. Translation: CASSDANYGYTF.

Many counts were recorded for this clonotype. The rearrangement links TRBV6-6 to TRBJ2-7; 7 positions agree with TRBD2. The germline CDR1 and CDR2 sequences are MNHNY and SVGAGI (reference sequence). The length of the CDR3 is 16 residues. V lost 6 bases, J lost 2 bases, and 13 bases stayed unmatched. CDR3 sequence (DNA): TGTGCCAGCAGCCCTCGGGGAGGGGACTTGGCCTACGAGCAGTACTTC. Translated, it gives CASSPRGGDLAYEQYF.

The chain combines TRBV11-3 with TRBJ1-1, with a tentative D call TRBD1 (5 bases). V shed 5 bases and J shed 5 bases, with 18 bases lying between them. The CDR3 contains 15 residues. Germline-derived CDR1 and CDR2 are SGHNT and YENEEA. The CDR3 bases are TGTGCCAGCAGCGCGGGTACAGGTAGTCAGACTGAAGCTTTCTTT. Amino acids: CASSAGTGSQTEAFF.

Details on this clonotype: Given the absence of the conserved phenylalanine or tryptophan at the CDR3 end, a read error is likely. The genes are TRBV11-2 and TRBJ2-2; D is possibly TRBD1 or TRBD2 (6 bases each). Looked up from germline, CDR1 is SGHAT and CDR2 is FQNNGV. The CDR3 extends over 14 amino acids. Trimming shortened V by 5 bases and J by 8 bases, and 15 bases separated the two germline ends. The CDR3 DNA sequence: TGTGCCAGCAGCCCCTTCGGGGGCGCAGGGGAGCTGTTTATT. Its protein product is CASSPFGGAGELFI.

Regarding this clonotype: Relative to the germline gene, one junction end is altered; a read error may explain this. The CDR3 bases are TGTGCCAGCAGCCCAAGACTAACGGGAGACCACGAGCAGTATTTC. Its protein is CASSPRLTGDHEQYF. The chain couples TRBV11-2 to TRBJ2-7; D might be TRBD2 (6 bases). Germline V CDR1 and CDR2: SGHAT, FQNNGV. The CDR3 length is 15 residues. Drawing the rest from reference TRBV11-2 and TRBJ2-7, the complete variable domain is EAGVAQSPRYKIIEKRQSVAFWCNPISGHATLYWYQQILGQGPKLLIQFQNNGVVDDSQLPKDRFSAERLKGVDSTLKIQPAKLEDSAVYLCASSPRLTGDHEQYFGPGTRLTVT.

The chain recombines TRBV6-5 with TRBJ1-1; D is uncertain. Trimming removed 6 bases at V and 1 base at J, with 9 bases between. The CDR3 contains 13 residues. CDR1 and CDR2 (germline): MNHEY, SVGAGI. The CDR3 protein is CASSPQGNTEAFF. The CDR3 DNA sequence: TGTGCCAGCAGCCCGCAAGGGAACACTGAAGCTTTCTTT.

On this clonotype: A read error is likely, as this CDR3 ends without the conserved phenylalanine or tryptophan. It is unclear where the CDR3 begins or ends on the DNA, so no DNA is shown, and the CDR3 is as TCRdb lists it. CDR3 amino acids: CSVPFPGGETQHL. V gene TRBV29-1 combines with J gene TRBJ2-5; whether TRBD1, the table's D call, matches the DNA was not checked. CDR1 is SQVTM, CDR2 ANQGSEA, per germline. The CDR3 spans 13 amino acids, including both terminal residues.

In regard to this clonotype: The junction shows a germline mismatch at one end, possibly a read error. The rearrangement joins TRBV11-2 to TRBJ2-1; possible D gene TRBD2, 5 bases. Germline-derived CDR1 and CDR2 are SGHAT and FQNNGV. CDR3 length: 15 residues. CDR3 in DNA: TGTGCCTGCAGCTTAGAGGGCCGGGTTAGCAATGAGCACTTCTTC. Translated, it gives CACSLEGRVSNEHFF.

Note on this clonotype: Its ends do not fully match the called genes, so a read error is possible. The CDR3 spells CASSLQTGGTEAFF. CDR3 in DNA: TGTGCGAGCAGCCTACAGACAGGGGGCACTGAAGCTTTCTTT. The chain couples TRBV11-2 to TRBJ1-1, with 9 bases that match TRBD1. CDR1 and CDR2 from the germline V gene are SGHAT and FQNNGV. This CDR3 contains 14 residues. Looking up the rest from reference TRBV11-2 and TRBJ1-1 gives the full variable domain: EAGVAQSPRYKIIEKRQSVAFWCNPISGHATLYWYQQILGQGPKLLIQFQNNGVVDDSQLPKDRFSAERLKGVDSTLKIQPAKLEDSAVYLCASSLQTGGTEAFFGQGTRLTVV.

The V and J genes are TRBV7-8 and TRBJ1-3, with D possibly matching TRBD1 (6 bases). V lost 0 bases, J lost 5 bases, and 11 bases lay in between. Germline V gene data show CDR1 as SGHVS and CDR2 as FQNEAQ. There are 15 residues in the CDR3. CDR3 coding DNA: TGTGCCAGCAGCTTAGCTTGGACAGAAAGAAACACCATATATTTT. Encoded protein: CASSLAWTERNTIYF.

Concerning this clonotype: This may arise from a read error, as a much more abundant clone is one base away. The V and J genes are TRBV4-3 and TRBJ2-2; TRBD2 might be the D (5 bases). Germline lookup yields CDR1 LGHNA and CDR2 YSLEER. The CDR3 is 16 residues long. The CDR3 sequence: CACSQDYWPEAGELFF. The CDR3, as DNA: TGCGCCTGCAGCCAAGATTATTGGCCGGAGGCCGGGGAGCTGTTTTTT.

Remarks on this clonotype: A read error may be the cause here, since a much bigger clone is one base away. This chain links TRBV6-1 with TRBJ2-2; a possible D gene is TRBD2 (6 bases). In germline, CDR1 is MNHNS, CDR2 SASEGT. This CDR3 contains 15 residues. DNA for the CDR3: TGTGCCAACAGTGAACTAGCCAGACCCACCGGGGAGCTGTTTTTT. Encoded protein: CANSELARPTGELFF.

This clonotype was recorded at least ten times. V gene TRBV6-5 combines with J gene TRBJ1-2, with TRBD1 matching 8 bases. Unmatched junction bases numbered 14, after V lost 6 bases and J lost 8 bases. CDR3 size: 15 residues. Germline assignment: CDR1 MNHEY and CDR2 SVGAGI. For the CDR3, the DNA is TGTGCCAGCAGGGGCAGGGGGCAGCGTCCTGGAGGCTACACCTTC. It codes for CASRGRGQRPGGYTF.